This TCR beta chain appears in the sequencing data of a study of blood T cell repertoires in COVID-19. Turning to the study itself: From the United States, Italy and Spain came samples of acute and convalescent COVID-19. Sources were T cells, B-cell-depleted T cells, or PBMCs; the material itself was cDNA or gDNA.

How the authors handled the data: Using reference gene primer amplification, nucleated cell counts were estimated. The data were produced by immunoSEQ multiplex PCR, yet TCRdb's version contains in-frame clones alone and is incomplete. The V and J calls and clone size come from that table; D and trimming were worked out from the DNA. The sample holds around 100,000 clones; under 90% are singletons and the top ten take approximately 24%. Trimming left V 1 base short and J 5 bases short, with 6 bases between. Germline loops: CDR1 SGHRS, CDR2 YFSETQ. This CDR3 is built from 13 residues. The receptor was derived from a human donor in a cohort sampled during active COVID-19. The sample was peripheral blood. V is TRBV5-1 and J is TRBJ1-4; D is unresolved. The CDR3 spells CASSLQLNEKLFF. In DNA, the CDR3 is TGCGCCAGCAGCTTGCAACTCAATGAAAAACTGTTTTTT.